This TCR beta chain was documented in a study of blood T cell repertoires in COVID-19 (dated by TCRdb to about 2020). Context from the whole study: The collaborator samples originated in the United States, Italy and Spain and spanned the acute and convalescent phases of COVID-19. The samples were drawn from two sources: the first 160 participants of the ongoing ImmuneRACE study, and 1,000 to 1,500 subjects contributed by 6 global collaborators. The prospective study material was composed of cDNA or gDNA derived from T cells, B-cell-depleted T cells, or PBMCs. The repertoires were released in a freely available public database meant as a resource for research on the immune response to SARS-CoV-2. Deeply sampled blood TCRbeta repertoires from subjects exposed to, actively infected with, or recovered from COVID-19 were included in the dataset. The sample metadata nearly always contained a de-identified subject ID, COVID-19 status, age in years and sex. Where available, HLA class I and class II types were taken from metadata supplied by the sample provider and were not determined by assay-based typing. Study-wide findings and limitations: How much clinical and demographic metadata was included differed by source and by participant, and the metadata was provided uncurated.

Whole blood was collected in K2EDTA tubes by collaborating institutions according to the institutions' own protocols. Collaborator samples were shipped for TCRbeta analysis as frozen whole blood, isolated PBMCs, or DNA extracted from either sample type. Concerning this clone itself: Its antigen specificity is not known. No much larger clonotype is one base removed from it; base qualities were not supplied.

Measured from the cysteine to the phenylalanine, the CDR3 is 13 residues long. Just CDR3 DNA is preserved here, 39 bases in frame from base 1. CDR1 and CDR2 (SGHRS, YFSETQ) derive from the germline V gene. V lost 2 bases and J lost 1 base; the stretch between them is 6 bases long. The immunoSEQ Assay, a bias-controlled multiplex PCR, was used to amplify TCRbeta CDR3 regions from genomic DNA. Turning to the authors' computational methods: Nucleated cell counts per sample were estimated from amplification of reference gene primers within the assay. To quantify the absolute abundance of each unique TCRbeta CDR3 rearrangement, sequence reads were collapsed and filtered. Productive Simpson clonality was computed per sample as the square root of Simpson's diversity index over productive rearrangements. Drawn from immuneACCESS, this table holds only the in-frame rearrangements with V and J called that TCRdb kept. Clones are partly lost; checked studies trace under half to an unresolved V gene and leave the rest unexplained. That table supplies the V and J calls and clone size; D and trimming were determined from the DNA. The sample has some 150,000 clones on record, about 80% of them singletons. Of the sample, about 2.6% falls within the top ten clones.

The chain joins TRBV5-1 to TRBJ1-1, with no confident D gene call. The sequencing sample was made of peripheral blood. The sequence derives from a human donor with acute or convalescent COVID-19. The donor label of this sample is uncertain. In nucleotides, the sequence is TGCGCCAGCAGCTTTTCAGGGAACACTGAAGCTTTCTTT. The encoded protein is CASSFSGNTEAFF.